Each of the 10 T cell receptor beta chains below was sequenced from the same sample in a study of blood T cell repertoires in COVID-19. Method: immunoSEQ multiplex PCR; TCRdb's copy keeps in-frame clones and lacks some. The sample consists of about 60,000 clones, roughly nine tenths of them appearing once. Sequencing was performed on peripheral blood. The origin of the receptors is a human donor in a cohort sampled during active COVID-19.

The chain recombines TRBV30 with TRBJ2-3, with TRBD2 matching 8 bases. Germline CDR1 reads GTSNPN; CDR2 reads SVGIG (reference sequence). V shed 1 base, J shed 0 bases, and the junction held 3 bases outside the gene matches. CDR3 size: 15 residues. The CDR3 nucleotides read TGTGCCTGGAGTGGGGCTAGCGGGAGCACAGATACGCAGTATTTT. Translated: CAWSGASGSTDTQYF.

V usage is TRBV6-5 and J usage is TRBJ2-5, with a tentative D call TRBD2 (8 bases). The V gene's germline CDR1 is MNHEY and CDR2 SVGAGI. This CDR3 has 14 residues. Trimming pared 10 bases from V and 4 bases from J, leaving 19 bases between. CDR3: CATREGASGETQYF. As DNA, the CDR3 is TGTGCCACCCGGGAGGGGGCCTCGGGAGAGACCCAGTACTTC.

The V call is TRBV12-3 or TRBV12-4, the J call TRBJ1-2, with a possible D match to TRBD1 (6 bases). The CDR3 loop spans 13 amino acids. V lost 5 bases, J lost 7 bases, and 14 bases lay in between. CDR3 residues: CASSRTQGSGYTF. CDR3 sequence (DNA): TGTGCCAGCAGTCGTACGCAGGGGTCTGGCTACACCTTC.

CDR3 bases: TGTGCCAGCAGCTCTCTGGGACTAGCGGGGTATGATACGCAGTATTTT. Its protein product is CASSSLGLAGYDTQYF. This rearrangement joins TRBV5-8 to TRBJ2-3; 13 positions match TRBD2. The CDR3 extends over 16 amino acids. Germline V CDR1 and CDR2: SGHTS, YDEGEE. The ends lost 3 bases at V and 6 bases at J; junction bases unmatched: 7.

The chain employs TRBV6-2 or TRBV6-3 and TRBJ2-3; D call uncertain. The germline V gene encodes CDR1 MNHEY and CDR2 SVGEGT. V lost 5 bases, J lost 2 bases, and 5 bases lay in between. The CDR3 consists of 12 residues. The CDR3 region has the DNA TGTGCCAGCAGTCCCCACACAGATACGCAGTATTTT. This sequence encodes CASSPHTDTQYF.

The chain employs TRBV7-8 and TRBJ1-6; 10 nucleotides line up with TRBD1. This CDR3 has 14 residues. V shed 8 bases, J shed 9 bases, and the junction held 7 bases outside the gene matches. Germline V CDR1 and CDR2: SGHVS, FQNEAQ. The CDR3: CASGPGQGLSPLHF. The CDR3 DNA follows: TGTGCCAGCGGACCGGGACAGGGGCTTTCACCCCTCCACTTT. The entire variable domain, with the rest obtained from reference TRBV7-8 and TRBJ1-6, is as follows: GAGVSQSPRYKVAKRGQDVALRCDPISGHVSLFWYQQALGQGPEFLTYFQNEAQLDKSGLPSDRFFAERPEGSVSTLKIQRTQQEDSAVYLCASGPGQGLSPLHFGNGTRLTVT.

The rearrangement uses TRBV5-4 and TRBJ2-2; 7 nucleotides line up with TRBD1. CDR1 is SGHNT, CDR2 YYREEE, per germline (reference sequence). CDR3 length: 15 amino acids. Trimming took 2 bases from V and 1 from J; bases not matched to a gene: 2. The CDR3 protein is CASSFGTVNTGELFF. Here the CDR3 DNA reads TGTGCCAGCAGCTTTGGGACAGTGAACACCGGGGAGCTGTTTTTT.

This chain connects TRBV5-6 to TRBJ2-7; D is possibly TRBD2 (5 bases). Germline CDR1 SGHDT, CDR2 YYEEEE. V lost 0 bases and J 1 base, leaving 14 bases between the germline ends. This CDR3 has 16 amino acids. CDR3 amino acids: CASSLAGGWGSYEQYF. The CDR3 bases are TGTGCCAGCAGCTTGGCCGGAGGCTGGGGATCCTACGAGCAGTACTTC.

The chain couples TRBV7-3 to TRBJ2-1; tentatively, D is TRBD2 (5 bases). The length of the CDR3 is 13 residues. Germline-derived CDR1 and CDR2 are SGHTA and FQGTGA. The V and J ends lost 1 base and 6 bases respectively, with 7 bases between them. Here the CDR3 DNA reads TGTGCCAGCAGCTTAAATAGCGCCAATGAGCAGTTCTTC. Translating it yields CASSLNSANEQFF.

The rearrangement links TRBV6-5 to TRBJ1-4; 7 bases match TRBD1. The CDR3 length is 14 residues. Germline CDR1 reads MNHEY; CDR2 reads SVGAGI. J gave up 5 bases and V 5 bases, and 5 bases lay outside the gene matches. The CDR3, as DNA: TGTGCCAGCAGTCGGGACAGAAAGAATGAAAAACTGTTTTTT. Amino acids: CASSRDRKNEKLFF.